These T cell receptor beta chains were read from a single sample in a study of resident and recirculating memory T cells in vitiligo. Profiled with immunoSEQ multiplex PCR; TCRdb holds only in-frame clones, not every one. The data contain fewer than 80,000 clones, 90% to 95% of them singletons. The specimen sequenced was blood. The receptors here all came from a male donor with vitiligo. Each CDR3 is given with its conserved first and last residue. The D gene is left open where the match is weak. Size is stated for part of the rows, as once, few or many counts, or as a class when the clone is expanded.

V	D	size	J	DNA	CDR3
TRBV28	.	.	TRBJ1-1	TGTGCCAGCAGTTTAACTCCCCGGTGGGACATCGAAGCTTTCTTT	CASSLTPRWDIEAFF
TRBV19	.	.	TRBJ2-2	TGTGCCAGTAGTCCCAACCGACAGAACACCGGGGAGCTGTTTTTT	CASSPNRQNTGELFF
TRBV7-3	.	.	TRBJ1-1	TGTGCCAGCAGCTTAACGCCCAGCCGAGGGAACACTGAAGCTTTCTTT	CASSLTPSRGNTEAFF
TRBV2	.	.	TRBJ2-2	TGTGCCAGCATCGGACTTATCACCGGGGAGCTGTTTTTT	CASIGLITGELFF
TRBV19	.	.	TRBJ2-4	TGTGCCAGTAGTATAGACAGGGTGACTCAGGGGATTCAGTACTTC	CASSIDRVTQGIQYF
TRBV28	TRBD1	.	TRBJ1-2	TGTGCCAGCAGTTCGACAGGGGGTGCGGTCTATGGCTACACCTTC	CASSSTGGAVYGYTF
TRBV4-2	.	.	TRBJ1-5	TGTGCCAGCAGCCAAGAGAGCCGGGAGCCCCAGCATTTT	CASSQESREPQHF
TRBV5-1	TRBD1	.	TRBJ1-2	TGCGCCAGCAGCTACGGAGGTCAGGGGGCGCCAGCCTATGGCTACACCTTC	CASSYGGQGAPAYGYTF
TRBV30	TRBD1	.	TRBJ2-7	TGTGCCTGGAGCGAATCCCACAGGGGCCGCTCCTACGAGCAGTACTTC	CAWSESHRGRSYEQYF
TRBV5-6	.	.	TRBJ2-6	TGTGCCAGCAGCTTGCGAACAGGAACCTCTGGGGCCAACGTCCTGACTTTC	CASSLRTGTSGANVLTF
TRBV9	.	.	TRBJ1-1	TGTGCCAGCAGCGTAGGCGGGAAGAACACTGAAGCTTTCTTT	CASSVGGKNTEAFF
TRBV5-6	.	.	TRBJ1-3	TGTGCCAGCAGCTTGTTTAAAGTAGCTGGAAACACCATATATTTT	CASSLFKVAGNTIYF
TRBV29-1	.	.	TRBJ1-6	TGCAGCGTTGTTTCGGGAGCCGATTCACCCCTCCACTTT	CSVVSGADSPLHF
TRBV5-1	.	.	TRBJ2-7	TGCGCCAGCAGCTTAGGGGAACCGGGACATCCGTACTTC	CASSLGEPGHPYF
TRBV12-5	TRBD1	.	TRBJ2-7	TGTGCTAGTGGTTTCGGGACAGGGGCAATGAACTCCTACGAGCAGTACTTC	CASGFGTGAMNSYEQYF
TRBV4-3	TRBD2	.	TRBJ2-1	TGCGCCAGCAGCCAAGGGGGTAGCGGGAGCTCCTACAATGAGCAGTTCTTC	CASSQGGSGSSYNEQFF
TRBV10-3	.	.	TRBJ1-1	TGTGCCACTTCCCAGGAGACAGCAATGAACACTGAAGCTTTCTTT	CATSQETAMNTEAFF
TRBV14	.	.	TRBJ2-5	TGTGCCAGCAGCCAAGGTGTGACAGTACAAGAGACCCAGTACTTC	CASSQGVTVQETQYF
TRBV4-1	TRBD2	.	TRBJ2-7	TGCGCCAGCAGCCAAGGACTAGCTAGGAAGACCTACGAGCAGTACTTC	CASSQGLARKTYEQYF
TRBV19	.	.	TRBJ1-5	TGTGCCAGTAGTCTCCGGGGGGCCTCTAGCGGCAATCAGCCCCAGCATTTT	CASSLRGASSGNQPQHF
TRBV6-5	TRBD1	.	TRBJ2-7	TGTGCCAGCAGTAGGGGGACAGGAGTCACCTACGAGCAGTACTTC	CASSRGTGVTYEQYF
TRBV27	.	.	TRBJ1-1	TGTGCCAGCAGTCAGAAGGGACACTCGAACACTGAAGCTTTCTTT	CASSQKGHSNTEAFF
TRBV2	TRBD1	.	TRBJ2-1	TGTGCCAGCATCAAAAGGTCAGGGGGCAACTTAAATGAGCAGTTCTTC	CASIKRSGGNLNEQFF
TRBV19	.	few	TRBJ1-6	TGTGCCAGTACGTGGCAAAGGGGAGGCTCACCCCTCCACTTT	CASTWQRGGSPLHF
TRBV10-3	.	.	TRBJ2-1	TGTGCCATCAGCTCTGGCAGCTCCTACAATGAGCAGTTCTTC	CAISSGSSYNEQFF
TRBV2	TRBD1	.	TRBJ1-6	TGTGCCAGCAGTGAATCAGGGGGTGGAAATAATTCACCCCTCCACTTT	CASSESGGGNNSPLHF
TRBV2	.	once	TRBJ1-3	TGTGCCAGCAGTGAATTAACAGCCACGGGAAACACCATATATTTT	CASSELTATGNTIYF
TRBV4-1	TRBD1	once	TRBJ1-1	TGCGCCAGCAGCCAACAGGACAGGCTTGAAGCTTTCTTT	CASSQQDRLEAFF
TRBV5-4	TRBD1	.	TRBJ1-1	TGTGCCAGCAGCTTACAGGGGGGCACTGAAGCTTTCTTT	CASSLQGGTEAFF
TRBV5-4	.	.	TRBJ1-6	TGTGCCGCTACTTGGGACAACCGATCACCCCTCCACTTT	CAATWDNRSPLHF
TRBV11-3	.	.	TRBJ2-1	TGTGCCAGCAGCCAGGGGAGAGGCTCGGGGGAGCAGTTCTTC	CASSQGRGSGEQFF
TRBV7-9	.	.	TRBJ1-2	TGTGCCAGCAGCTCCAGCGGGGGCGCTGGGGGCTACACCTTC	CASSSSGGAGGYTF
TRBV29-1	TRBD1	few	TRBJ1-1	TGCAGCGTTCCACCCCTGTGGAATAACAGGGGAATGCACACTGAAGCTTTCTTT	CSVPPLWNNRGMHTEAFF
TRBV28	TRBD1	.	TRBJ2-7	TGTGCCAGCAGAACCTACAGGGGCCACTACGAGCAGTACTTC	CASRTYRGHYEQYF
TRBV7-2	TRBD1	.	TRBJ1-2	TGTGCCAGCAAGAAGGAGGACAGGGGCGACTATGGCTACACCTTC	CASKKEDRGDYGYTF
TRBV19	.	.	TRBJ1-6	TGTGCCAGTAGTATAGTATCCCGCGCAGGTGGGCCGACACCCCTCCACTTT	CASSIVSRAGGPTPLHF
TRBV5-1	TRBD1	.	TRBJ1-5	TGCGCCAGCAGCCCAAGATCCTCCTGGGACAGGGGGACCGGGCAGCCCCAGCATTTT	CASSPRSSWDRGTGQPQHF
TRBV28	TRBD1	.	TRBJ2-3	TGTGCCAGCAGTTTGCAGGGGGCGACGTCGCAGTATTTT	CASSLQGATSQYF
TRBV5-8	.	.	TRBJ1-5	TGTGCCAGCAGCTTGAACAGGGATCGCGGTCAGCCCCAGCATTTT	CASSLNRDRGQPQHF
TRBV28	.	.	TRBJ1-6	TGTGCCAGCAGATCTCCCGTCGACACCCTCGCCTCCTATAATTCACCCCTCCACTTT	CASRSPVDTLASYNSPLHF
TRBV2	.	.	TRBJ2-2	TGTGTCGCACGGTTCGGGGGTAGGACCGGGGAGCTGTTTTTT	CVARFGGRTGELFF
TRBV6-1	.	.	TRBJ1-2	TGTGCCAGCAGTGAACGACGAGCCACGACAGGCTATGGCTACACCTTC	CASSERRATTGYGYTF
TRBV5-4	TRBD2	.	TRBJ2-1	TGTGCCAGCAGCAACTACATAGCGGGGGGCCCCTACAATGAGCAGTTCTTC	CASSNYIAGGPYNEQFF
TRBV7-8	.	.	TRBJ2-7	TGTGCCAGCAGCTTAGGCAGGGGCTCGGTTGACGAGCAGTACTTC	CASSLGRGSVDEQYF
TRBV9	.	.	TRBJ1-6	TGTGCCAGCAGCGTAGATCCCAGGGTTGATTCACCCCTCCACTTT	CASSVDPRVDSPLHF